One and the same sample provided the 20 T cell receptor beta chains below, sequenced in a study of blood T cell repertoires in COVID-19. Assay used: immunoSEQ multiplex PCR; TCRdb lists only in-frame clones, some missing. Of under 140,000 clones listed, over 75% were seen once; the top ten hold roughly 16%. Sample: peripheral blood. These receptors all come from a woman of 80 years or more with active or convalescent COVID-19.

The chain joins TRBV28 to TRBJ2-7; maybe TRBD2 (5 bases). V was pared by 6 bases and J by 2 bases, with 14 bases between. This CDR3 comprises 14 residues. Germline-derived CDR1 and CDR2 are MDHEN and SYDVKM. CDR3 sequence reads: CASRAAKPPYEQYF. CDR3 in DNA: TGTGCCAGCAGAGCGGCCAAGCCTCCCTACGAGCAGTACTTC.

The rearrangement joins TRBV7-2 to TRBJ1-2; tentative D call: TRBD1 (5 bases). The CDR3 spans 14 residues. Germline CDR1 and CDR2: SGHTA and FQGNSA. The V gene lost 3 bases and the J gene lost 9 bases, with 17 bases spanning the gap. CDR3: CASSFPLVAGSYTF. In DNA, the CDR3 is TGTGCCAGCAGCTTCCCCCTTGTAGCAGGGAGCTACACCTTC.

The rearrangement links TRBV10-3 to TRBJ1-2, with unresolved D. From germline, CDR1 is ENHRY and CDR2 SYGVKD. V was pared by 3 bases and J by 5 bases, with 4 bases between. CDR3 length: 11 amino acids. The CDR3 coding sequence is TGTGCCATCAGTGATAGTTATGGCTACACCTTC. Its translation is CAISDSYGYTF.

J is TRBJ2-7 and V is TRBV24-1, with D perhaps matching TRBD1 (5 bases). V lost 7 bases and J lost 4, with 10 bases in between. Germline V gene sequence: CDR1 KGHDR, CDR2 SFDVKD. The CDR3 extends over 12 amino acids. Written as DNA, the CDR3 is TGTGCCACCAGCTTTACAGGATACGAGCAGTACTTC. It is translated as CATSFTGYEQYF.

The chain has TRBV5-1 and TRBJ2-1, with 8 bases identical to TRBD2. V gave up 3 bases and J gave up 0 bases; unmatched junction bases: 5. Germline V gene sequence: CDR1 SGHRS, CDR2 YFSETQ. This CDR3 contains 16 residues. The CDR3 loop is CASSWGTSGSYNEQFF. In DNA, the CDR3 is TGCGCCAGCAGCTGGGGTACTAGCGGCTCCTACAATGAGCAGTTCTTC.

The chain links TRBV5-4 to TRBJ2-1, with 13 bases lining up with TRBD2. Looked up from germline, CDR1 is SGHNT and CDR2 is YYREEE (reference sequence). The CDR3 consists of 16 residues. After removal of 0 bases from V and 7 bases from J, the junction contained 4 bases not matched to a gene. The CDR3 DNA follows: TGTGCCAGCAGCTTGGATCAACTAGCGGGAGGGAATGAGCAGTTCTTC. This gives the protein CASSLDQLAGGNEQFF. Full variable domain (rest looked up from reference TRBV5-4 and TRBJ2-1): ETGVTQSPTHLIKTRGQQVTLRCSSQSGHNTVSWYQQALGQGPQFIFQYYREEENGRGNFPPRFSGLQFPNYSSELNVNALELDDSALYLCASSLDQLAGGNEQFFGPGTRLTVL.

The CDR3 DNA reads as TGTGCCAGCAGGATAGCGGGAGATCACTACGAGCAGTACTTC. Translating gives CASRIAGDHYEQYF. The rearrangement uses TRBV21-1 and TRBJ2-7; the D segment call TRBD2 is taken from the table without a DNA check. TRBV21-1 is listed as a pseudogene. CDR3 length: 14 amino acids.

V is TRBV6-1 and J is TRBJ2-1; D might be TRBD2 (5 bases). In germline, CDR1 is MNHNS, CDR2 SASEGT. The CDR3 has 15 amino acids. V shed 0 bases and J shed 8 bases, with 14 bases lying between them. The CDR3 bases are TGTGCCAGCAGTGAAGCATTTGGGGAGTTGTATGAGCAGTTCTTC. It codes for CASSEAFGELYEQFF.

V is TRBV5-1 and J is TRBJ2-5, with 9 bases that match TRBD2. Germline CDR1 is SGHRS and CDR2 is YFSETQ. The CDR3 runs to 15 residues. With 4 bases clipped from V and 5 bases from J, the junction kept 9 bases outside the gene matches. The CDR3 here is CASSLGREGLETQYF. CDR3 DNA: TGCGCCAGCAGCCTAGGGCGGGAGGGTTTGGAGACCCAGTACTTC.

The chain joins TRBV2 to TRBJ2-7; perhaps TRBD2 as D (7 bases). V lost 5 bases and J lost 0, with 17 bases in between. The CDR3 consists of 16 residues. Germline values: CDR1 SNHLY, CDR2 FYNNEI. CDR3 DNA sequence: TGTGCCAGCAGTACCCAGCGGGACAAGAGCTCCTACGAGCAGTACTTC. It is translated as CASSTQRDKSSYEQYF.

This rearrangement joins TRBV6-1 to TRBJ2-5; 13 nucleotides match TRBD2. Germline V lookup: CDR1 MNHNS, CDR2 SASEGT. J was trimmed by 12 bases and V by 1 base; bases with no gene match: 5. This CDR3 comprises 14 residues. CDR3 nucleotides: TGTGCCAGCAGTGAAGACACTAGCGGGAGGGGAAAGTACTTC. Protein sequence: CASSEDTSGRGKYF.

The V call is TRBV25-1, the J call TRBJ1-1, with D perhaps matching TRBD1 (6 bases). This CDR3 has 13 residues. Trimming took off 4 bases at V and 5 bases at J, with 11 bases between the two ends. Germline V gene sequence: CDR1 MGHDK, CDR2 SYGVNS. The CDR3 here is CASSGTGQTEAFF. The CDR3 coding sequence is TGTGCCAGCAGTGGAACGGGACAAACTGAAGCTTTCTTT. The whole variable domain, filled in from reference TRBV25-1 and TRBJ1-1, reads EADIYQTPRYLVIGTGKKITLECSQTMGHDKMYWYQQDPGMELHLIHYSYGVNSTEKGDLSSESTVSRIRTEHFPLTLESARPSHTSQYLCASSGTGQTEAFFGQGTRLTVV.

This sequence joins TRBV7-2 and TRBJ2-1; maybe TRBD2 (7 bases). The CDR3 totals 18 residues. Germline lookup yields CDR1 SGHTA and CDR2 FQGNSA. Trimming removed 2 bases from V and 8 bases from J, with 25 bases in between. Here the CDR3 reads CASSLRGGLGGSSDEQFF. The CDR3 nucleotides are TGTGCCAGCAGCTTAAGAGGGGGTTTGGGCGGGAGTTCGGATGAGCAGTTCTTC.

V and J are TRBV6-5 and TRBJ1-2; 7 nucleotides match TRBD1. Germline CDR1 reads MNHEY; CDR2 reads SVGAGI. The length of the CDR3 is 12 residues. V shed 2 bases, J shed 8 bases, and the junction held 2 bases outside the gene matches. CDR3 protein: CASSYGDSGYTF. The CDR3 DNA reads TGTGCCAGCAGTTACGGGGACAGCGGCTACACCTTC.

This CDR3 reads CASSLASGSKGYTF. Here the CDR3 DNA reads TGTGCCAGCAGCTTGGCGTCAGGCAGTAAGGGCTACACCTTC. The chain has TRBV5-6 and TRBJ1-2; D is unresolved. V was shortened by 0 bases and J by 8 bases, with 14 bases between the two germline ends. CDR3 size: 14 residues. The germline gives CDR1 SGHDT, CDR2 YYEEEE.

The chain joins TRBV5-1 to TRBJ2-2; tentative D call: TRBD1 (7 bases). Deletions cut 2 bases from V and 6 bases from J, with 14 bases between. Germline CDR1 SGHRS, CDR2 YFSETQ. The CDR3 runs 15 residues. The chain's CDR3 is CASSFAGGRSGELFF. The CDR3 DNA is TGCGCCAGCAGCTTCGCAGGGGGGAGGTCCGGGGAGCTGTTTTTT. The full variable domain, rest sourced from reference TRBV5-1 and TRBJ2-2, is KAGVTQTPRYLIKTRGQQVTLSCSPISGHRSVSWYQQTPGQGLQFLFEYFSETQRNKGNFPGRFSGRQFSNSRSEMNVSTLELGDSALYLCASSFAGGRSGELFFGEGSRLTVL.

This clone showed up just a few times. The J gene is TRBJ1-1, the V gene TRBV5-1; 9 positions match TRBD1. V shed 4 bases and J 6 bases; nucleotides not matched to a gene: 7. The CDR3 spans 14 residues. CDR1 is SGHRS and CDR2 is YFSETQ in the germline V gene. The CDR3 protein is CASSITGTGSEAFF. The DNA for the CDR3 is TGCGCCAGCAGCATAACCGGGACAGGGTCTGAAGCTTTCTTT.

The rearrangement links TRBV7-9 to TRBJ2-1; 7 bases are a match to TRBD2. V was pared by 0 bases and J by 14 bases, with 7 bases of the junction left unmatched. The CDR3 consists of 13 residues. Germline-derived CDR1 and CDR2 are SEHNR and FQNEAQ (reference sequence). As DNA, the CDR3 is TGTGCCAGCAGCTTAGCGCGCGCGGGAGCGGAGTTCTTC. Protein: CASSLARAGAEFF.

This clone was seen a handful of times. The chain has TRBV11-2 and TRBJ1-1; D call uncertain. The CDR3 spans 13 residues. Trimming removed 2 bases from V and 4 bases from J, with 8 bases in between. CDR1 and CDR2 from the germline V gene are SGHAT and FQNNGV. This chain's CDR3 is CASSLSAVTEAFF. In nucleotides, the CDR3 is TGTGCCAGCAGCTTATCTGCAGTCACTGAAGCTTTCTTT.

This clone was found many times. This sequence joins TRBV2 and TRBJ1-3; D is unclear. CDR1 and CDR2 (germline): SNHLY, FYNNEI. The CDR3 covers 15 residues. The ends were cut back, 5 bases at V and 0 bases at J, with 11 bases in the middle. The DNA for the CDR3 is TGTGCCAGCAGTACGGGGTCCCTCTCTGGAAACACCATATATTTT. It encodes CASSTGSLSGNTIYF. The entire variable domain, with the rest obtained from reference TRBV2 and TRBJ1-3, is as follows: EPEVTQTPSHQVTQMGQEVILRCVPISNHLYFYWYRQILGQKVEFLVSFYNNEISEKSEIFDDQFSVERPDGSNFTLKIRSTKLEDSAMYFCASSTGSLSGNTIYFGEGSWLTVV.